These 4 T cell receptor beta chains came from one sample sequenced in a study of CD8+ T cells in alopecia areata listed by TCRdb under 2018. Library generation was performed with the immunoSEQ multiplex PCR assay. To provide template for TCR sequencing, every sample had RNA extracted and reverse transcribed into cDNA. Entries here come from immuneACCESS through TCRdb and include only in-frame sequences with V and J called. Some clones fail to appear in such tables; in the studies checked, an unresolved V gene covers under half of the shortfall, and the cause of the remainder is unknown. The table for this sample lists roughly 150,000 clones; about 87% of them were counted only once. Of the sample, more than 13% is held by the ten largest clones. The time point label for this specimen denotes: baseline before oral tofacitinib. Sample: CD8+ T cells sorted from blood, taken at week 0. The receptor source for this set is a human donor with alopecia areata.

The rearrangement links TRBV4-1 to TRBJ1-1, with a tentative D call TRBD1 (5 bases). Trimming stripped 0 bases from V and 1 base from J, with 12 bases between. Per germline, CDR1 MGHRA and CDR2 YSYEKL. CDR3 length: 16 residues. The CDR3 reads CASSQDAQEPNTEAFF. CDR3 bases: TGCGCCAGCAGCCAAGATGCACAGGAGCCGAACACTGAAGCTTTCTTT.

CDR3 in DNA: TGTGCCACCCAACAGGTTCACACTGAAGCTTTCTTT. This translates into CATQQVHTEAFF. The rearrangement joins TRBV6-1 to TRBJ1-1; D may be TRBD1 (5 bases). Trimming took off 10 bases at V and 3 bases at J, with 12 bases between the two ends. The CDR3 has 12 residues. Germline CDR1 and CDR2: MNHNS and SASEGT.

The chain links TRBV18 to TRBJ1-5, with D unclear. From germline, CDR1 is KGHSH and CDR2 LQKENI. The CDR3 sequence is 15 residues long. Between the trimmed V and J ends, which lost 3 bases and 0 bases, there was a span of 9 bases. The CDR3 nucleotides read TGTGCCAGCTCACCCGAAGTCAGTAGCAATCAGCCCCAGCATTTT. The encoded protein is CASSPEVSSNQPQHF.

As for this clone: The sample has other DNA sequences that encode this CDR3 too. The chain employs TRBV29-1 and TRBJ2-1, with D tentatively TRBD2 (6 bases). V was pared by 3 bases and J by 1 base, with 7 bases between. The CDR3 has 13 residues. Germline V lookup: CDR1 SQVTM, CDR2 ANQGSEA. CDR3 DNA: TGCAGCGTTGACGGGGGATCCTACAATGAGCAGTTCTTC. Translated: CSVDGGSYNEQFF.